This T cell receptor beta chain emerged from a study of OX40 agonist ivuxolimab in advanced cancers. About this clone itself: Its cognate antigen is unknown.

Profiled with immunoSEQ multiplex PCR; TCRdb holds only in-frame clones, not every one. The sample holds around 110,000 clones, 80% to 95% seen once. The study's findings and limits: In CD8+ T cells, expanded clones were on average more numerous than in CD4+. Clonal expansion was among the lowest in partial responders at 0.1-3.0 mg/kg, especially CD8+.

The sequence derives from an adult with an advanced solid tumor such as melanoma, head and neck, liver or kidney cancer. Sequenced here: CD4+ or CD8+ T cells sorted from blood, sampled in a trial of the OX40 agonist ivuxolimab.

The CDR3 region has the DNA TGTGCCAGCAGTAACGACAAGCCCCAGCATTTT. Its protein product is CASSNDKPQHF. The chain uses TRBV28 and TRBJ1-5; the D is unclear. Per germline, CDR1 MDHEN and CDR2 SYDVKM. This CDR3 region has 11 residues. Deletions cut 5 bases from V and 8 bases from J, with 7 bases between.